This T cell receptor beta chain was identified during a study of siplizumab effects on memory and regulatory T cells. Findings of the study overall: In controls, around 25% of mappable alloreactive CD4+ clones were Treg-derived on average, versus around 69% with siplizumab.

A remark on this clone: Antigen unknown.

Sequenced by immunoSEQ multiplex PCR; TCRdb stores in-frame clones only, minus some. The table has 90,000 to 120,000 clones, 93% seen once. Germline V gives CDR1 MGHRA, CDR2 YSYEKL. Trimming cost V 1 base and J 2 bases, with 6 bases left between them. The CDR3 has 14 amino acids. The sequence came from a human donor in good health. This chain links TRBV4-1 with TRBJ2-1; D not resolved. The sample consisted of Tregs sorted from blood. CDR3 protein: CASSQVRAYNEQFF. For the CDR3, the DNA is TGCGCCAGCAGCCAAGTCAGAGCCTACAATGAGCAGTTCTTC.